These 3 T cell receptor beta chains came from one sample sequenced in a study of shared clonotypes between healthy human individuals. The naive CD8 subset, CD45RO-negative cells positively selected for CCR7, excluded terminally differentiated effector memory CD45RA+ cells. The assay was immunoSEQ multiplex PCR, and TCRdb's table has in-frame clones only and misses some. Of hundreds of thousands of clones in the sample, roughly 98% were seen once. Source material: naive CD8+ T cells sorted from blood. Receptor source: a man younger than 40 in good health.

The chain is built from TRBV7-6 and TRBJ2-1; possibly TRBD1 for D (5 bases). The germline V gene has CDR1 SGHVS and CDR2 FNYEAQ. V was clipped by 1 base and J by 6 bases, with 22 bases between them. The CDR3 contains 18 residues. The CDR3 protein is CASSLGPRGNMDGNEQFF. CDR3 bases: TGTGCCAGCAGCTTAGGCCCAAGGGGAAATATGGATGGCAATGAGCAGTTCTTC.

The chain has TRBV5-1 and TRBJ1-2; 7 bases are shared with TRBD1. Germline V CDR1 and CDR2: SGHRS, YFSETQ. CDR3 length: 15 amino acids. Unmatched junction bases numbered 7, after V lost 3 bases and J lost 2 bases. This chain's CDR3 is CASSSIRQGNYGYTF. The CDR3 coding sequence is TGCGCCAGCAGCTCGATACGACAGGGCAACTATGGCTACACCTTC.

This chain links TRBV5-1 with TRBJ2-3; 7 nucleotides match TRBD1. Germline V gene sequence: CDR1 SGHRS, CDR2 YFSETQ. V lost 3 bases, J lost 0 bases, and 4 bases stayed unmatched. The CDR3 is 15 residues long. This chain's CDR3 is CASSSPGQSTDTQYF. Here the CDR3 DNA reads TGCGCCAGCAGCTCCCCGGGACAGAGCACAGATACGCAGTATTTT. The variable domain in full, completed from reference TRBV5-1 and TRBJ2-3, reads KAGVTQTPRYLIKTRGQQVTLSCSPISGHRSVSWYQQTPGQGLQFLFEYFSETQRNKGNFPGRFSGRQFSNSRSEMNVSTLELGDSALYLCASSSPGQSTDTQYFGPGTRLTVL.